The 11 T cell receptor beta chains reported below all come from one sample, sequenced in a study of CD8+ T cells in alopecia areata. Treatment described: oral pan-JAK inhibitor, 5-10 mg twice daily. Following extraction, RNA underwent reverse transcription to cDNA, which served as the sequencing template. Here immunoSEQ multiplex PCR was the method, and the copy in TCRdb shows in-frame clones only, minus some. The data show about 220,000 clones, around three fifths seen once. The sample here was CD4+ T cells sorted from blood, taken at week 4, from a patient treated with tofacitinib. Receptors originate from a human donor with alopecia areata.

The chain combines TRBV2 with TRBJ2-1, with TRBD2 matching 14 bases. This CDR3 comprises 16 residues. Germline loops: CDR1 SNHLY, CDR2 FYNNEI. Trimming at V came to 0 bases and at J to 6 bases, leaving 1 base not matched to a gene. As DNA, the CDR3 is TGTGCCAGCAGTGAAGCGGGACTAGCGGGAGCCAATGAGCAGTTCTTC. Protein product: CASSEAGLAGANEQFF. Full variable domain (rest looked up from reference TRBV2 and TRBJ2-1): EPEVTQTPSHQVTQMGQEVILRCVPISNHLYFYWYRQILGQKVEFLVSFYNNEISEKSEIFDDQFSVERPDGSNFTLKIRSTKLEDSAMYFCASSEAGLAGANEQFFGPGTRLTVL.

Of note for this clone: In the same sample, other DNA sequences code for this CDR3. The chain combines TRBV19 with TRBJ2-1, with a weak D call TRBD1 (6 bases). Trimming cost V 2 bases and J 7 bases, with 6 bases left between them. The CDR3 loop spans 12 amino acids. Germline CDR1 is LNHDA and CDR2 is SQIVND (reference sequence). The CDR3 region has the DNA TGTGCCAGTAGTATACAGGGGAATGAGCAGTTCTTC. The encoded protein is CASSIQGNEQFF.

The chain links TRBV5-1 to TRBJ2-1; D unclear. The CDR3 is made up of 13 amino acids. From germline, CDR1 is SGHRS and CDR2 YFSETQ. The V gene lost 0 bases and the J gene lost 5 bases, with 6 bases spanning the gap. CDR3 coding DNA: TGCGCCAGCAGCTTGGCCCGGCACAATGAGCAGTTCTTC. It translates to CASSLARHNEQFF. Supplemented by reference TRBV5-1 and TRBJ2-1, the full variable domain reads KAGVTQTPRYLIKTRGQQVTLSCSPISGHRSVSWYQQTPGQGLQFLFEYFSETQRNKGNFPGRFSGRQFSNSRSEMNVSTLELGDSALYLCASSLARHNEQFFGPGTRLTVL.

This clone was counted only a few times. The chain combines TRBV7-2 with TRBJ2-3; D is ambiguous. The germline V and J ends were trimmed by 0 bases and 3 bases, with 7 bases remaining between them. The CDR3 spans 14 residues. The germline V gene encodes CDR1 SGHTA and CDR2 FQGNSA. The CDR3 DNA follows: TGTGCCAGCAGCTTAGCGGAGACTACAGATACGCAGTATTTT. This encodes CASSLAETTDTQYF.

This clone has a handful of counts. The CDR3 region has the DNA TGTGCCAGCAGTGCAAACCGCCTAGCAGACACCTTC. It codes for CASSANRLADTF. The V gene is TRBV2, the J gene TRBJ1-2; D gene uncertain. The CDR3 totals 12 residues. In germline, CDR1 is SNHLY, CDR2 FYNNEI. V was shortened by 4 bases and J by 12 bases, with 15 bases between the two germline ends.

V usage is TRBV27 and J usage is TRBJ2-3; tentatively, D is TRBD1 (5 bases). Germline V CDR1 and CDR2: MNHEY, SMNVEV (reference sequence). V lost 0 bases to trimming and J lost 0 bases, with 13 bases between them. There are 17 residues in the CDR3. CDR3 coding DNA: TGTGCCAGCAGTTTATCCACAGGTTGGGGTAGCACAGATACGCAGTATTTT. Encoded protein: CASSLSTGWGSTDTQYF.

This chain links TRBV29-1 with TRBJ1-2; D is undetermined. This CDR3 spans 13 amino acids. Germline-derived CDR1 and CDR2 are SQVTM and ANQGSEA. Trimming took off 3 bases at V and 0 bases at J, with 8 bases between the two ends. This chain's CDR3 is CSVEIGTNYGYTF. The CDR3 region has the DNA TGCAGCGTTGAGATTGGTACTAACTATGGCTACACCTTC.

Points on this clone: Other DNA sequences in the same sample also yield this CDR3. The chain recombines TRBV30 with TRBJ1-5; 7 bases are shared with TRBD1. In germline, CDR1 is GTSNPN, CDR2 SVGIG (reference sequence). J gave up 3 bases and V 3 bases, and 2 bases lay outside the gene matches. The CDR3 is 13 amino acids. The CDR3 sequence is CAWRTGDNQPQHF. The CDR3 coding sequence is TGTGCCTGGAGAACAGGGGACAATCAGCCCCAGCATTTT.

The genes are TRBV2 and TRBJ1-5; D perhaps matches TRBD1 (6 bases). Per germline, CDR1 SNHLY and CDR2 FYNNEI. The CDR3 has 13 amino acids. V was shortened by 7 bases and J by 6 bases, with 13 bases between the two germline ends. CDR3 bases: TGTGCCAGCACTCGACAGGACGGTCAGCCCCAGCATTTT. Protein: CASTRQDGQPQHF.

This clone was recorded once. The rearrangement links TRBV7-7 to TRBJ2-6; no clear D gene. Trimming removed 5 bases at V and 0 bases at J, with 8 bases between. The germline CDR1 and CDR2 sequences are SSHAT and FNYEAQ (reference sequence). The CDR3 extends over 15 amino acids. CDR3 bases: TGTGCCAGCAGCCCGACTCGCTCTGGGGCCAACGTCCTGACTTTC. Its translation is CASSPTRSGANVLTF.

The V and J genes are TRBV29-1 and TRBJ1-2, with unresolved D. The V gene's germline CDR1 is SQVTM and CDR2 ANQGSEA. The V end lost 7 bases, the J end lost 6 bases, and 15 bases lay between the germline ends. The CDR3 spans 12 residues. The DNA of the CDR3 is TGCAGCGCTGACCGATTAGCTCATGGCTACACCTTC. Protein sequence: CSADRLAHGYTF.